These T cell receptor beta chains were read from a single sample in a study of blood T cells in healthy people across ages. Each CDR3 protein is one row after TCRdb ran MiXCR on the 5' RACE reads. Altogether around 1,000,000 distinct CDR3 sequences are present, around two fifths being singletons, with the ten largest covering roughly 14%. Sequenced: blood. The receptors stem from a man in his late teens or twenties in good health. Each CDR3 is given with its conserved first and last residue. A D gene is named only where the DNA matches it firmly. Expanded clones are given a class, and other clones once, few, many or no size at all.

clone size,J gene,V gene,CDR3 length,D gene,CDR3 DNA,CDR3 protein
NA,TRBJ1-2,TRBV7-9,12,NA,TGTGCCAGCAGCTTCAGGGTTGGTGGCTACACCTTC,CASSFRVGGYTF
NA,TRBJ2-3,TRBV5-1,15,NA,TGCGCCAGCAGCTTGGGACACGTAGGCACAGATACGCAGTATTTT,CASSLGHVGTDTQYF
NA,TRBJ2-7,TRBV28,16,TRBD1,TGTGCCAGCAGTTCCCTACAGGGGGGTACGTCCTACGAGCAGTACTTC,CASSSLQGGTSYEQYF
NA,TRBJ2-7,TRBV25-1,14,NA,TGTGCCAGCAGTGAACGTGACGGCTTCTACGAGCAGTACTTC,CASSERDGFYEQYF
NA,TRBJ1-5,TRBV2,15,TRBD1,TGTGCCAGCTCCCCGGACAGGGCAGTTGGCCAGCCCCAGCATTTT,CASSPDRAVGQPQHF
NA,TRBJ2-5,TRBV4-2,19,NA,TGTGCCAGCAGCCGCGCAGAAGTCATTGGCCCGGGGCAAGAAGAGACCCAGTACTTC,CASSRAEVIGPGQEETQYF
NA,TRBJ2-1,TRBV7-6,14,NA,TGTGCCAGCAGCGCCGCGACAGGGAGGAATGAGCAGTTCTTC,CASSAATGRNEQFF
few,TRBJ1-1,TRBV4-3,17,TRBD1,TGCGCCAGCAGCCCCCGGACAGGGGGAACACTGCCCGGGGAAGCTTTCTTT,CASSPRTGGTLPGEAFF
NA,TRBJ1-2,TRBV5-1,15,TRBD1,TGCGCCAGCAGCGGCCCCCAGGGGGTGGCTGATGGCTACACCTTC,CASSGPQGVADGYTF
NA,TRBJ1-4,TRBV2,14,TRBD1,TGTGCCAGCAGTGTCAGGGGGTCTAATGAAAAACTGTTTTTT,CASSVRGSNEKLFF
NA,TRBJ2-5,TRBV29-1,15,NA,TGCAGCGTTGATATCGTCAGGGGAGGACCAGGGTCCCAGTACTTC,CSVDIVRGGPGSQYF